The 24 T cell receptor beta chains reported below all come from one sample, sequenced in a study of T cell responses to AZD1222 COVID-19 vaccine. The assay was immunoSEQ multiplex PCR, and TCRdb's table has in-frame clones only and misses some. This table holds about 66,000 clones, about 90% found once. Sequences were derived from peripheral blood, sampled on day 0 of AZD1222 vaccination. The receptor set was obtained from an adult in good health.

V is TRBV4-1 and J is TRBJ1-1; 7 bases map to TRBD1. The V gene end was trimmed by 0 bases and the J gene end by 11 bases; junction bases not matched to a gene: 6. Germline loops: CDR1 MGHRA, CDR2 YSYEKL. This CDR3 contains 13 residues. CDR3 nucleotide sequence: TGCGCCAGCAGCCAAGATCGAACAGGGGAGGCTTTCTTT. Translating gives CASSQDRTGEAFF.

The chain is built from TRBV6-5 and TRBJ2-4; D remains unclear. This CDR3 contains 13 residues. Germline CDR1 is MNHEY and CDR2 is SVGAGI. Trimming cost V 5 bases and J 5 bases, with 10 bases left between them. The CDR3 loop is CASSPWAENIQYF. DNA for the CDR3: TGTGCCAGCAGTCCCTGGGCCGAAAACATTCAGTACTTC.

The chain recombines TRBV6-4 with TRBJ2-7; no clear D. V lost 0 bases and J 4 bases, leaving 13 bases between the germline ends. From germline, CDR1 is MRHNA and CDR2 SNTAGT. CDR3 length: 15 amino acids. This chain's CDR3 is CASSDSGDKGYEQYF. The CDR3 DNA reads as TGTGCCAGCAGTGACTCAGGTGACAAGGGATACGAGCAGTACTTC.

The chain carries TRBV21-1 and TRBJ2-3; no DNA check was done on the table's D call, TRBD1. TRBV21-1 is an annotated pseudogene. This CDR3 comprises 15 residues. The CDR3 loop reads CASSKARGPTDTQYF. The CDR3 DNA is TGTGCCAGCAGCAAAGCCAGGGGGCCCACAGATACGCAGTATTTT.

V is TRBV5-6 and J is TRBJ2-5; possible D gene TRBD1, 5 bases. The germline CDR1 and CDR2 sequences are SGHDT and YYEEEE. CDR3 length: 12 residues. Trimming removed 6 bases from V and 7 bases from J, with 13 bases in between. CDR3 sequence (DNA): TGTGCCAGCACCGAGCAGGGAACGACCCAGTACTTC. It translates to CASTEQGTTQYF.

The chain uses TRBV9 and TRBJ1-4; no clear D gene. Trimming cost V 3 bases and J 8 bases, with 17 bases left between them. This CDR3 spans 15 amino acids. Germline CDR1 is SGDLS and CDR2 is YYNGEE. In DNA form, the CDR3 reads TGTGCCAGCAGCGCCGGATTGGCAAGCCAAGAAAAACTGTTTTTT. Protein: CASSAGLASQEKLFF.

This clone showed up just a few times. This chain links TRBV4-2 with TRBJ1-2; no firm D call. The ends were cut back, 3 bases at V and 0 bases at J, with 11 bases in the middle. Germline values: CDR1 LGHNA, CDR2 YNFKEQ. The CDR3 has 15 amino acids. This chain's CDR3 is CASSQAATANYGYTF. The CDR3 DNA reads as TGTGCCAGCAGCCAGGCAGCTACAGCTAACTATGGCTACACCTTC.

This rearrangement joins TRBV15 to TRBJ1-1; no clear D. CDR1 LNHNV and CDR2 YYDKDF come from the germline V gene (reference sequence). This CDR3 comprises 17 residues. V shed 5 bases and J shed 0 bases, with 19 bases lying between them. The CDR3 coding sequence is TGTGCCACCAGCGGTCCACCCGCTTTGTCTATGAACACTGAAGCTTTCTTT. This codes for CATSGPPALSMNTEAFF.

The V and J genes are TRBV19 and TRBJ2-1; TRBD2 matches at 9 bases. Germline V lookup: CDR1 LNHDA, CDR2 SQIVND (reference sequence). This CDR3 comprises 17 residues. Unmatched junction bases numbered 17, after V lost 6 bases and J lost 8 bases. CDR3 coding DNA: TGTGCCAGTAGCTTTGGGACCCGTAGCGGGAGTATCTATGAGCAGTTCTTC. This translates into CASSFGTRSGSIYEQFF.

This chain joins TRBV6-5 and TRBJ2-1, with 10 bases that match TRBD2. Trimming cost V 0 bases and J 5 bases; bases outside gene matches: 1. Germline V gene data show CDR1 as MNHEY and CDR2 as SVGAGI. This CDR3 region has 15 residues. The DNA for the CDR3 is TGTGCCAGCAGTTACTCCGGACTAGCGGACAATGAGCAGTTCTTC. Amino acids: CASSYSGLADNEQFF.

This chain links TRBV25-1 with TRBJ1-1; D is ambiguous. Looked up from germline, CDR1 is MGHDK and CDR2 is SYGVNS. The length of the CDR3 is 13 residues. V dropped 5 bases and J dropped 1 base, with 8 bases sitting between them. The CDR3 sequence is CASSPDTNTEAFF. CDR3 nucleotide sequence: TGTGCCAGCAGTCCTGACACGAACACTGAAGCTTTCTTT.

This chain joins TRBV11-2 and TRBJ1-3; 11 positions agree with TRBD1. This CDR3 contains 16 residues. V was pared by 3 bases and J by 2 bases, with 3 bases of the junction left unmatched. Germline assignment: CDR1 SGHAT and CDR2 FQNNGV. Written as DNA, the CDR3 is TGTGCCAGCAGCTTCTCGGGACAGGGGGCTGGAAACACCATATATTTT. It is translated as CASSFSGQGAGNTIYF.

V is TRBV4-3 and J is TRBJ1-1, with D possibly being TRBD1 (6 bases). Trimming took off 0 bases at V and 5 bases at J, with 13 bases between the two ends. The CDR3 consists of 15 residues. Germline V gene sequence: CDR1 LGHNA, CDR2 YSLEER. CDR3 nucleotide sequence: TGCGCCAGCAGCCAAGACCGGGGGGCCAGGACTGAAGCTTTCTTT. Protein sequence: CASSQDRGARTEAFF.

The chain combines TRBV11-2 with TRBJ2-3; D might be TRBD1 (5 bases). Per the germline V gene, CDR1 is SGHAT and CDR2 is FQNNGV. The CDR3 sequence is 13 residues long. Trimming stripped 3 bases from V and 5 bases from J, with 9 bases between. CDR3: CASSFVRVDTQYF. CDR3 in DNA: TGTGCCAGCAGCTTCGTCAGGGTAGATACGCAGTATTTT. Full variable domain (rest looked up from reference TRBV11-2 and TRBJ2-3): EAGVAQSPRYKIIEKRQSVAFWCNPISGHATLYWYQQILGQGPKLLIQFQNNGVVDDSQLPKDRFSAERLKGVDSTLKIQPAKLEDSAVYLCASSFVRVDTQYFGPGTRLTVL.

The J gene is TRBJ2-5, the V gene TRBV6-5; possible D gene TRBD2, 6 bases. The CDR3 runs 13 residues. V shed 5 bases and J shed 5 bases, with 12 bases lying between them. Germline V gives CDR1 MNHEY, CDR2 SVGAGI. CDR3 amino acids: CASSQTGVETQYF. In nucleotides, the CDR3 is TGTGCCAGCAGTCAAACGGGGGTGGAGACCCAGTACTTC.

V gene TRBV6-5 combines with J gene TRBJ2-2; tentative D call: TRBD2 (6 bases). Germline V CDR1 and CDR2: MNHEY, SVGAGI. This CDR3 comprises 16 residues. Trimming cost V 2 bases and J 7 bases, with 17 bases left between them. CDR3 nucleotide sequence: TGTGCCAGCAGTTACGGAGGGTTGGGAAGGAGCGGGGAGCTGTTTTTT. It specifies CASSYGGLGRSGELFF.

This clone was observed a single time. This rearrangement joins TRBV15 to TRBJ1-6; tentative D call: TRBD1 (6 bases). Trimming shortened V by 0 bases and J by 6 bases, and 21 bases separated the two germline ends. The CDR3 covers 19 residues. Germline CDR1 LNHNV, CDR2 YYDKDF (reference sequence). CDR3 DNA: TGTGCCACCAGCAGAGATAGGGGGGGACAATCGTTCCTTAATTCACCCCTCCACTTT. Its translation: CATSRDRGGQSFLNSPLHF. Supplemented by reference TRBV15 and TRBJ1-6, the full variable domain reads DAMVIQNPRYQVTQFGKPVTLSCSQTLNHNVMYWYQQKSSQAPKLLFHYYDKDFNNEADTPDNFQSRRPNTSFCFLDIRSPGLGDTAMYLCATSRDRGGQSFLNSPLHFGNGTRLTVT.

V usage is TRBV19 and J usage is TRBJ1-5; D is perhaps TRBD1 (5 bases). With 5 bases removed from V and 7 bases from J, the gap between germline ends came to 15 bases. The CDR3 length is 14 residues. Germline V gives CDR1 LNHDA, CDR2 SQIVND (reference sequence). The CDR3: CASSLRGGGQPQHF. CDR3 coding DNA: TGTGCCAGTAGTCTGAGGGGTGGGGGACAGCCCCAGCATTTT.

The V gene is TRBV18, the J gene TRBJ2-7, with D possibly TRBD1 on 5 matching bases. This CDR3 comprises 13 residues. The V end was cut by 3 bases, the J end by 5 bases, with 11 bases between. The germline V gene encodes CDR1 KGHSH and CDR2 LQKENI. For the CDR3, the DNA is TGTGCCAGCTCACCCCCAGGGTACGACGAGCAGTACTTC. This sequence encodes CASSPPGYDEQYF.

V is TRBV7-3 and J is TRBJ1-1; D remains unclear. CDR3 size: 13 residues. Trimming removed 3 bases from V and 4 bases from J, with 9 bases in between. Per the germline V gene, CDR1 is SGHTA and CDR2 is FQGTGA. The CDR3 DNA reads TGTGCCAGCAGCTTGTGGGAGGGCACTGAAGCTTTCTTT. It translates to CASSLWEGTEAFF.

V is TRBV9 and J is TRBJ2-3; D unclear. CDR1 and CDR2 (germline): SGDLS, YYNGEE. This CDR3 has 17 residues. The V gene lost 0 bases and the J gene lost 2 bases, with 16 bases spanning the gap. For the CDR3, the DNA is TGTGCCAGCAGCGTAGGCCCAGGAAACGATGTCACAGATACGCAGTATTTT. Translated, it gives CASSVGPGNDVTDTQYF.

This clone was counted a few times. The chain couples TRBV6-4 to TRBJ2-5, with 9 bases fitting TRBD2. This CDR3 contains 16 residues. After removal of 3 bases from V and 3 bases from J, the junction contained 8 bases not matched to a gene. Germline V CDR1 and CDR2: MRHNA, SNTAGT. CDR3 DNA sequence: TGTGCCAGCAGTGAAGAAGCGGGGGGTTCCAAAGAGACCCAGTACTTC. Its translation: CASSEEAGGSKETQYF.

The table lists this clone with a few counts. CDR3 residues: CASSFGRHSYEQYF. DNA of the CDR3: TGTGCCAGCAGCTTTGGACGGCACTCCTACGAGCAGTACTTC. The chain is built from TRBV7-2 and TRBJ2-7; no reliable D call. This CDR3 region has 14 residues. Trimming shortened V by 3 bases and J by 0 bases, and 9 bases separated the two germline ends. Germline CDR1 SGHTA, CDR2 FQGNSA.

The chain is built from TRBV6-6 and TRBJ1-2; TRBD1 is a possible D gene (6 bases). The CDR3 is 13 amino acids. The V gene lost 6 bases and the J gene lost 6 bases, with 14 bases spanning the gap. The V gene's germline CDR1 is MNHNY and CDR2 SVGAGI (reference sequence). CDR3 region: CASSLTGRDGYTF. The DNA of the CDR3 is TGTGCCAGCAGCTTGACAGGACGAGATGGCTACACCTTC.